A selection of T cell receptor beta chains follows, all from one sample in a study of blood T cell repertoires in COVID-19. Profiling relied on immunoSEQ multiplex PCR, and the TCRdb table lists in-frame clones only, not all of them. This table holds about 400,000 clones, around 92% found once. Source material: PBMCs or T cells enriched from blood (not recorded which). Receptor source: a woman under 40 who had recovered from COVID-19. Both conserved end residues are part of each CDR3. D genes are given only for firm matches.

v_gene	j_gene	d_gene	CDR3aa
TRBV3-1/TRBV3-2	TRBJ1-1	NA	CASSPTGTNTEAFF
TRBV7-2	TRBJ2-4	NA	CASSLGVALAKNIQYF
TRBV28	TRBJ2-5	NA	CASSLSDPGAYETQYF
TRBV28	TRBJ1-1	TRBD1	CASSFPGQMNTEAFF
TRBV14	TRBJ2-1	NA	CASSHRRRTRGNEQFF
TRBV2	TRBJ2-1	NA	CASSVGKAANEQFF
TRBV7-9	TRBJ2-1	TRBD2	CASSLKLDLAGGDEQFF
TRBV27	TRBJ1-1	NA	CASSLREQTEAFF
TRBV27	TRBJ1-2	TRBD1	CASSLMGRGRDNYGYTF
TRBV28	TRBJ1-2	NA	CASMQGVAHGYTF
TRBV5-8	TRBJ1-1	NA	CASSPDQGSDTEAFF